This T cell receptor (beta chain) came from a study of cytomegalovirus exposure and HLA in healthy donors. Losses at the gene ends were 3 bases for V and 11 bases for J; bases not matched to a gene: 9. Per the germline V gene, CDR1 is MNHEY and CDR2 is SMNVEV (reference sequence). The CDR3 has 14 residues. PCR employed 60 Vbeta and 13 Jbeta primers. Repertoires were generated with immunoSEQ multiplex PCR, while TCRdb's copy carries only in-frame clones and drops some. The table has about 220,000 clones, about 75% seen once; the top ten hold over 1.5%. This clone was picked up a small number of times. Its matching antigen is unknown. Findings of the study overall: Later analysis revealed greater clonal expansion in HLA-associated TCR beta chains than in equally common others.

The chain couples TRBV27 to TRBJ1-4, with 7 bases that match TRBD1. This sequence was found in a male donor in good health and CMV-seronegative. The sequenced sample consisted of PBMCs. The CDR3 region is CASSLVGQPRKLFF. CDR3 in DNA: TGTGCCAGCAGTTTGGTGGGACAGCCGAGGAAACTGTTTTTT.